This TCR beta chain was recorded in a study of cytomegalovirus exposure and HLA in healthy donors. Whole-study results and caveats: It is likely that the observed cluster of highly shared sequence variants was a sequencing artifact. Presence/absence analyses treated sequencing depth as roughly uniform across donors.

Concerning this clone itself: Its antigen is still unknown.

Vbeta (60) and Jbeta (13) primers were used in the PCR. As handled by the study authors: Unique TCR beta chains numbered 80 million to 95 million in a later analysis, with roughly 10 million shared. Sequencing used immunoSEQ multiplex PCR; TCRdb keeps in-frame clones, though not all of them. Clone size and the V and J calls come from that table; the DNA yielded D and trimming. This sample has approximately 110,000 clones, with more than 75% found just once. After removal of 1 base from V and 3 bases from J, the junction contained 1 base not matched to a gene. The germline gives CDR1 LGHNA, CDR2 YSLEER. This CDR3 has 15 residues.

V usage is TRBV4-3 and J usage is TRBJ2-3; 10 nucleotides match TRBD1. Sequencing was done on a sample of PBMCs. The sequence derives from a man aged 40-49 years in good health and CMV-seronegative. The CDR3 protein is CASSQGQGATDTQYF. In DNA, the CDR3 is TGCGCCAGCAGCCAAGGACAGGGGGCAACAGATACGCAGTATTTT.